Here is one TCR beta chain with its context. Antigen specificity is unknown. Profiling relied on immunoSEQ multiplex PCR, and the TCRdb table lists in-frame clones only, not all of them. The table records about 30,000 clones, 80% to 90% of them present only once. Trimming pared 4 bases from V and 8 bases from J, leaving 17 bases between. CDR3 length: 14 residues. The germline gives CDR1 MNHEY, CDR2 SMNVEV (reference sequence). The data belong to a study of PD-L1 blockade in urothelial cancer. Study in general: Patients' atezolizumab regimen, 1,200 mg intravenously every 3 weeks, began around 2014. Among blood samples, the median T cell count was 141,255.

Study findings and constraints: Tumor-associated clones in the blood of durable-benefit patients grew more at 3 weeks.

The starting material was PBMCs, obtained around atezolizumab (anti-PD-L1) treatment. The receptor was isolated from a man aged 45-65 years with urothelial cancer. This sequence joins TRBV27 and TRBJ1-2; perhaps TRBD1 as D (6 bases). The CDR3 region is CASSSPGRGGGYTF. The CDR3 DNA reads TGTGCCAGCAGTTCGCCGGGCAGGGGCGGCGGCTACACCTTC.